This paragraph reports one T cell receptor beta chain. The source of the sample is a study of blood T cell repertoires in COVID-19. Overall study context: The origin of the acute and convalescent COVID-19 samples was the United States, Italy and Spain.

Trimming took 5 bases from V and 6 from J, leaving 5 bases between them. Germline V gives CDR1 SGHTA, CDR2 FQGNSA. The CDR3 consists of 11 residues. Original analysis: Scientists estimated how many nucleated cells there were by amplifying reference gene primers. The repertoire was sequenced with immunoSEQ multiplex PCR; TCRdb's copy has only in-frame clones and lacks some. D and trimming were read from the DNA, whereas the V and J calls and clone size are those reported in that table. Among 250,000 to 300,000 clones listed, about 89% were seen once. The sequence came from a man aged 35 to 55 who had recovered from COVID-19. V and J are TRBV7-2 and TRBJ2-1; no firm D call. Material: PBMCs or T cells enriched from blood (not recorded which). The CDR3: CASSPVNEQFF. The CDR3 DNA reads TGTGCCAGCAGCCCCGTCAATGAGCAGTTCTTC.